Below are 19 T cell receptor beta chains sequenced from a single sample in a study of T cell clonality in common variable immunodeficiency. Study results and limitations: In common variable immunodeficiency, TCR beta chains reportedly carried fewer deletions and N-nucleotide insertions.

The repertoire was sequenced with immunoSEQ multiplex PCR; TCRdb's copy has only in-frame clones and lacks some. This repertoire lists about 9,200 clones without singletons; under 4.5% sits in the top ten. Antigen specificity for these receptors is unknown. Sequencing was carried out using peripheral blood mononuclear cells. The origin of the receptors is a human donor with common variable immunodeficiency.

This clone was found many times. The CDR3 end falls 3 residues outside the read, so it is completed with the germline J gene. This chain links TRBV19 with TRBJ2-7, with 9 bases fitting TRBD1. CDR3 length: 15 residues. CDR1 and CDR2 from the germline V gene are LNHDA and SQIVND (reference sequence). The J segment lost 5 bases and the V segment lost 0 bases, leaving 5 bases of the junction unmatched. CDR3 region: CASSIEGQGLHEQYF. The sequenced CDR3 bases are TGTGCCAGTAGTATAGAGGGACAGGGTCTCCACGAG.

This clone occurred many times. Read data end 3 residues before the CDR3 end; the end is taken from the germline J gene. The V and J genes are TRBV30 and TRBJ2-7; a possible D gene is TRBD1 (6 bases). This CDR3 region has 12 residues. With 4 bases removed from V and 4 bases from J, the gap between germline ends came to 11 bases. The germline V gene encodes CDR1 GTSNPN and CDR2 SVGIG (reference sequence). CDR3 loop: CAWTVQGYEQYF. The CDR3 bases that were read are TGTGCCTGGACCGTACAGGGATACGAG.

This clone qualifies as medium-sized. Sequencing ends 3 residues short of the CDR3 end; the germline J gene provides the rest. The chain uses TRBV5-5 and TRBJ2-7; the match to TRBD1 covers 12 bases. V was clipped by 3 bases and J by 5 bases; unmatched bases: 6. CDR1 and CDR2 from the germline V gene are SGHKS and YYEKEE (reference sequence). The CDR3 is 15 amino acids. The CDR3 region is CASSSAGTGGNEQYF. Incomplete CDR3 DNA: TGTGCCAGCAGCTCGGCCGGGACAGGGGGCAACGAG.

This clone was seen at least ten times. The observed sequence ends 3 residues before the CDR3 terminus, with the missing tail filled in from the germline J gene. The chain joins TRBV5-1 to TRBJ2-3; no definite D call. The CDR3 contains 14 residues. V dropped 4 bases and J dropped 2 bases, with 11 bases sitting between them. Germline lookup yields CDR1 SGHRS and CDR2 YFSETQ. The CDR3 bases that were read are TGCGCCAGCAGCACCAACGGTAACACAGATACG. This sequence encodes CASSTNGNTDT. The CDR3, in full, reads CASSTNGNTDTQYF.

This clone was seen many times. The read halts 3 residues ahead of the CDR3 end, with the missing end drawn from the germline J gene. J is TRBJ1-2 and V is TRBV2; maybe TRBD1 (6 bases). Trimming took 6 bases from V and 0 from J, leaving 14 bases between them. Germline V gene lookup returns CDR1 SNHLY and CDR2 FYNNEI. The CDR3 runs to 15 residues. CDR3 region: CASRPRDTANYGYTF. Partial CDR3 DNA: TGTGCCAGCAGGCCCCGGGACACGGCTAACTATGGC.

To note about this clone: The read falls 3 residues short of the CDR3 end, and the missing part is taken from the germline J gene. The chain couples TRBV7-9 to TRBJ2-7; 7 nucleotides agree with TRBD1. The trim removed 0 bases at V and 4 bases at J, leaving 6 bases unmatched. The CDR3 is 15 residues long. The germline V gene encodes CDR1 SEHNR and CDR2 FQNEAQ (reference sequence). The CDR3 bases that were read are TGTGCCAGCAGCTTAGCCTCCGGGACAGTATACGAG. Its protein is CASSLASGTVYE. The full CDR3 is CASSLASGTVYEQYF. The full variable domain, its missing parts supplied by reference TRBV7-9 and TRBJ2-7, is DTGVSQNPRHKITKRGQNVTFRCDPISEHNRLYWYRQTLGQGPEFLTYFQNEAQLEKSRLLSDRFSAERPKGSFSTLEIQRTEQGDSAMYLCASSLASGTVYEQYFGPGTRLTVT.

Many counts were recorded for this clone. The CDR3 is cut off 3 residues early in the read; its end comes from the germline J gene. This chain joins TRBV19 and TRBJ2-5; 12 bases align to TRBD1. Germline CDR1 and CDR2: LNHDA and SQIVND (reference sequence). The length of the CDR3 is 17 residues. With 4 bases clipped from V and 4 bases from J, the junction kept 10 bases outside the gene matches. CDR3 DNA (partial): TGTGCCAGTAGTAACCGGGGGACAGGGGGCTTTGCAGAGACC. Protein sequence: CASSNRGTGGFAET. The full CDR3 protein reads CASSNRGTGGFAETQYF.

This clone was detected only a few times. The CDR3 end lies 3 residues beyond the end of the read and is filled in from the germline J gene. The chain couples TRBV27 to TRBJ2-7, with 7 bases that match TRBD1. The ends lost 5 bases at V and 6 bases at J; junction bases unmatched: 13. The CDR3 is made up of 15 amino acids. The V gene's germline CDR1 is MNHEY and CDR2 SMNVEV (reference sequence). CDR3 DNA (partial): TGTGCCAGCAGTAAAAACCCCGACAGGGCATCCGAG. It is translated as CASSKNPDRASE. Given in full, the CDR3 is CASSKNPDRASEQYF.

This clone was seen only a few times. A read error is likely here: a far larger clone is one base away. Sequencing ends 3 residues short of the CDR3 end; the germline J gene provides the rest. The V gene is TRBV6-2 or TRBV6-3, the J gene TRBJ2-3; 7 bases agree with TRBD1. This CDR3 is built from 17 residues. Germline V lookup: CDR1 MNHEY, CDR2 SVGEGT. V shed 6 bases and J 2 bases; nucleotides not matched to a gene: 14. The covered CDR3 bases are TGTGCCAGCAGATCCTTACCCGGGACAGACTACACAGATACG. This encodes CASRSLPGTDYTDT. The CDR3 reads in full as CASRSLPGTDYTDTQYF.

This clone was found many times. The CDR3 end lies 3 residues beyond the end of the read and is filled in from the germline J gene. The chain links TRBV10-3 to TRBJ2-1, with 9 bases matching TRBD2. J gave up 6 bases and V 4 bases, and 7 bases lay outside the gene matches. CDR3 length: 15 amino acids. Germline loops: CDR1 ENHRY, CDR2 SYGVKD. The sequenced CDR3 bases are TGTGCCATCAGTGTTGGGACTAGCACTAGCAATGAG. Translating gives CAISVGTSTSNE. The full CDR3 sequence reads CAISVGTSTSNEQFF.

This clone is medium-sized (0.01 to 0.1%) by share. The CDR3 bases that were read are TGTGCCAGCATAAAACCGGGACTAGGAGGGCTCAATGAG. Amino acid sequence: CASIKPGLGGLNE. The full CDR3 reads CASIKPGLGGLNEQFF. The chain couples TRBV2 to TRBJ2-1, with 8 bases fitting TRBD2. The read finishes 3 residues shy of the CDR3 end, and the germline J gene is used to complete it. The V gene's germline CDR1 is SNHLY and CDR2 FYNNEI. V lost 7 bases to trimming and J lost 6 bases; unmatched junction nucleotides: 14. This CDR3 has 16 amino acids.

This clone was recorded many times. The CDR3 extends 3 residues past the end of the read, so its final part is completed from the germline J gene. The rearrangement joins TRBV30 to TRBJ1-4; tentatively, D is TRBD1 (6 bases). V was cut by 5 bases and J by 5 bases, with 12 bases left in between. Germline assignment: CDR1 GTSNPN and CDR2 SVGIG (reference sequence). The CDR3 extends over 13 amino acids. The CDR3 loop reads CAWAGQQNEKLFF. CDR3 DNA, as far as it was read: TGTGCCTGGGCCGGACAGCAGAATGAAAAA.

This clone is judged medium-sized. With the read ending 3 residues before the CDR3 end, the germline J gene is used to fill in that end. The V and J genes are TRBV7-2 and TRBJ1-5, with TRBD1 as a possible D gene (5 bases). Germline V gene lookup returns CDR1 SGHTA and CDR2 FQGNSA. V was clipped by 6 bases and J by 6 bases, with 15 bases between them. This CDR3 spans 14 amino acids. CDR3 sequence reads: CASSKAGGGQPQHF. The part of the CDR3 DNA that was read is TGTGCCAGCAGTAAAGCCGGGGGGGGTCAGCCC.

This clone came up many times. The sequenced fragment ends 3 residues before the CDR3 boundary, so the rest is inferred from the germline J gene. The J gene is TRBJ2-7, the V gene TRBV29-1; no firm D call. Trimming took 5 bases from V and 5 from J, leaving 13 bases between them. Germline CDR1 is SQVTM and CDR2 is ANQGSEA. This CDR3 is 12 amino acids long. The CDR3 bases that were read are TGCAGCGTTTCTCCCGACTCAAACGAG. Translating gives CSVSPDSNE. The entire CDR3 protein reads CSVSPDSNEQYF.

Judged by abundance, this clone is medium-sized. The sequenced part of the CDR3 DNA is TGTGCCAGCAGCCCACAACAGGGTTACCAAGAGACC. Amino acids: CASSPQQGYQET. From start to end, the CDR3 is CASSPQQGYQETQYF. This rearrangement joins TRBV7-6 to TRBJ2-5; tentative D call: TRBD1 (6 bases). The read finishes 3 residues shy of the CDR3 end, and the germline J gene is used to complete it. Per the germline V gene, CDR1 is SGHVS and CDR2 is FNYEAQ. The CDR3 runs 15 residues. With 5 bases removed from V and 0 bases from J, the gap between germline ends came to 13 bases.

There are many counts of this clone. The CDR3 end is not reached by the read, which stops 3 residues before it; the germline J gene fills it in. The chain has TRBV20-1 and TRBJ1-1; D call uncertain. Germline V lookup: CDR1 DFQATT, CDR2 SNEGSKA (reference sequence). CDR3 length equals 14 residues. V lost 0 bases and J 1 base, leaving 9 bases between the germline ends. This CDR3 reads CSARDQRQNTEAFF. Partial CDR3 DNA: TGCAGTGCTAGAGATCAGAGACAGAACACTGAA.

This clone was counted many times. The read finishes 3 residues shy of the CDR3 end, and the germline J gene is used to complete it. The chain has TRBV5-1 and TRBJ2-3; D perhaps matches TRBD2 (6 bases). CDR3 length: 17 amino acids. Germline lookup yields CDR1 SGHRS and CDR2 YFSETQ. The V gene lost 0 bases and the J gene lost 0 bases, with 14 bases spanning the gap. This CDR3 is CASSLAGAGSSTDTQYF. Incomplete CDR3 DNA: TGCGCCAGCAGCTTGGCCGGGGCGGGGAGTAGCACAGATACG.

This clone was seen ten or more times. The read comes to an end 3 residues before the CDR3 does, leaving the germline J gene to fill in the end. V usage is TRBV2 and J usage is TRBJ1-5, with D unclear. CDR1 is SNHLY, CDR2 FYNNEI, per germline. The ends were cut back, 2 bases at V and 1 base at J, with 6 bases in the middle. This CDR3 is 14 amino acids long. The CDR3 sequence is CASSEQRSNQPQHF. CDR3 bases read: TGTGCCAGCAGTGAACAGCGCAGCAATCAGCCC.

This clone was detected many times. Read coverage stops 3 residues before the CDR3 terminus; the germline J gene supplies the remainder. The chain carries TRBV19 and TRBJ1-2, with D possibly being TRBD1 (6 bases). The CDR3 totals 14 residues. V was trimmed by 3 bases and J by 5 bases, leaving 13 bases between them. Germline V gives CDR1 LNHDA, CDR2 SQIVND (reference sequence). The CDR3 loop is CASSMMGAPYGYTF. The CDR3 DNA, read in part, is TGTGCCAGTAGTATGATGGGGGCGCCGTATGGC.